Reported below is one T cell receptor beta chain. It has no known antigen specificity. Per-base qualities were not stored, and no clone one base away is much larger. These data originate in a study of identifying expanded T cells in peripheral blood (dated by TCRdb to between 2018 and 2021). Broadly, across the study: Technical replicates were generated by sequencing separate aliquots of the same genomic DNA pool, and four replicates were compared pairwise.

TCRbeta CDR3 regions were profiled by bias-controlled multiplex PCR amplification of genomic DNA with the immunoSEQ Assay. As for how the authors treated the data: To quantify the absolute abundance of each unique TCRbeta CDR3 region, the sequences were collapsed and filtered. Two models were used to test differential abundance: a binomial model (Fisher-equivalent) and a beta-binomial model that adds time-dependent variance fitted from healthy donors. Clones with fewer than 5 combined templates were removed, and a clone was called differentially abundant if the clone's Benjamini-Hochberg FDR was below 0.01. In the beta-binomial model, variance was expressed as a function of the total template count across the two samples, in the form v = (b*log(k)+a)^2. The source is immuneACCESS, and TCRdb retained only in-frame sequences with V and J called. Part of the clones is not carried over; for the studies checked, unresolved V genes explain less than half of this, and the remainder is unexplained. That table gives V, J and clone size, and the DNA gave D and trimming. This sample comprises some 65,000 clones, about four fifths of them detected only once. Clones ranked in the top ten supply roughly 19% of the sample.

The junction shows trimming of 4 bases on V and 3 bases on J, plus 14 bases between the germline ends. CDR1 and CDR2, per the germline V gene, are SGHDT and YYEEEE. The CDR3 covers 15 residues, taking in both the cysteine and the phenylalanine. Just the 45-base CDR3 DNA is kept, in frame starting at base 1. During the collection period, no infections or other immune events were recorded for the healthy donors. Blood repertoires from healthy donors were used as a training cohort for calibrating time-dependent variance in a beta-binomial model of differential abundance of T-cell clones. The training cohort was composed of roughly ten healthy donors, 3 female and 7 male. On average the donors were approximately 42 years old, and their ages spanned about 29 to 65 years. Whole blood from each healthy donor was obtained from a commercial supplier and was collected at three time points about 15 days apart. Genomic DNA was extracted from unsorted whole blood for immunosequencing.

Overall results and qualifications from the work: The beta-binomial model significantly reduced the number of clones called differentially abundant and the false-positive rate across all healthy-donor time intervals. The binomial model flagged around 1.1 differentially abundant clones between technical replicates, compared with about 15 over about 2 weeks and approximately 20 over approximately four weeks. For all healthy donors, the variance in clone template counts between roughly 2-week samples rose significantly as total template count increased. It was expected by the authors that biological variance in healthy repertoires might increase further over much longer intervals, such as months to years.

The TCR comes from a person aged 18 to 75 in good health. The sequenced sample was blood. The chain links TRBV5-6 with TRBJ1-3; a tentative D call is TRBD1 (6 bases match). The DNA reads TGTGCCAGCAGCCCCCAAGGGGGAAATGGAAACACCATATATTTT. Its translation reads: CASSPQGGNGNTIYF.